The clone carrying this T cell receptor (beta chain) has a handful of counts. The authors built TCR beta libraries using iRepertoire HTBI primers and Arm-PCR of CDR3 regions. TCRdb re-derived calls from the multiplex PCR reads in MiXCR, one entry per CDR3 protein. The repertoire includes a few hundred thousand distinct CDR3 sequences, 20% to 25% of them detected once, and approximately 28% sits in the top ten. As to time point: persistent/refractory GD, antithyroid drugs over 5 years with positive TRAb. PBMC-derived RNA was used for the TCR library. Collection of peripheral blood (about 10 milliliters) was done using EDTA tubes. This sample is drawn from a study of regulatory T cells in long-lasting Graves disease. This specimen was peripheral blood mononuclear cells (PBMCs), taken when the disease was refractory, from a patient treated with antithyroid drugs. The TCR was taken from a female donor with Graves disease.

DNA for the CDR3: TGTGCCAGTAGTTGGGGCACAGATACGCAGTATTTT. Amino acids: CASSWGTDTQYF. V and J are TRBV19 and TRBJ2-3; D unclear. The CDR3 extends over 12 amino acids. Per the germline V gene, CDR1 is LNHDA and CDR2 is SQIVND (reference sequence). V lost 5 bases and J 1 base, leaving 4 bases between the germline ends.